These 22 T cell receptor beta chains were sequenced from one sample in a study of blood T cell repertoires in COVID-19 (dated by TCRdb to about 2020). Receptors were amplified or captured by the immunoSEQ multiplex PCR assay. TCRdb retrieved this table from immuneACCESS and kept in-frame rearrangements only. Not all clones are present; in checked studies, unresolved V genes account for under half, and no reason is known for the remainder. The sample has around 230,000 clones on record, about 91% of them singletons. In total, the top ten clones hold 2% to 2.5% of the sample. The sample comprised PBMCs or T cells enriched from blood (not recorded which). These TCRs come from a woman between 40 and 50 years old with acute COVID-19.

The chain is built from TRBV4-3 and TRBJ1-2; weak D call: TRBD1 (6 bases). Germline-derived CDR1 and CDR2 are LGHNA and YSLEER. Trimming shortened V by 0 bases and J by 4 bases, and 9 bases separated the two germline ends. The CDR3 covers 14 residues. The chain's CDR3 is CASSQDQGLYGYTF. CDR3 sequence (DNA): TGCGCCAGCAGCCAAGACCAGGGGCTCTATGGCTACACCTTC.

The chain links TRBV28 to TRBJ2-1; D is uncertain. V gave up 9 bases and J gave up 0 bases, with 12 bases separating them. The CDR3 extends over 14 amino acids. Germline loops: CDR1 MDHEN, CDR2 SYDVKM. CDR3 amino acids: CASYSPSSYNEQFF. The CDR3 bases are TGTGCCAGTTACAGTCCCAGCTCCTACAATGAGCAGTTCTTC.

The chain combines TRBV30 with TRBJ1-6; 9 nucleotides match TRBD1. This CDR3 region has 13 residues. J gave up 14 bases and V 1 base, and 6 bases lay outside the gene matches. Per the germline V gene, CDR1 is GTSNPN and CDR2 is SVGIG (reference sequence). Here the CDR3 reads CAWSEGQGWTLHF. The CDR3 nucleotides read TGTGCCTGGAGTGAGGGACAGGGTTGGACCCTCCACTTT.

This chain links TRBV4-3 with TRBJ2-3; TRBD1 agrees at 11 bases. Germline CDR1 and CDR2: LGHNA and YSLEER. There are 15 residues in the CDR3. Trimming at V came to 1 base and at J to 7 bases, leaving 4 bases not matched to a gene. The CDR3 region has the DNA TGCGCCAGCAGCCAAGGGACAGGGGGCGCGAATACGCAGTATTTT. Protein product: CASSQGTGGANTQYF.

The V and J genes are TRBV5-1 and TRBJ2-6; 9 bases line up with TRBD1. CDR1 and CDR2 from the germline V gene are SGHRS and YFSETQ. This CDR3 has 21 residues. V was clipped by 4 bases and J by 1 base; unmatched bases: 18. The CDR3 sequence: CASSLTGRSGQGLSGANVLTF. The CDR3 bases are TGCGCCAGCAGCCTCACCGGGCGCTCGGGACAGGGTCTATCTGGGGCCAACGTCCTGACTTTC.

J is TRBJ2-5 and V is TRBV4-3; unclear D gene. Trimming pared 0 bases from V and 5 bases from J, leaving 10 bases between. The CDR3 runs to 14 residues. Germline lookup yields CDR1 LGHNA and CDR2 YSLEER. The CDR3 is CASSQDLSVETQYF. CDR3 nucleotides: TGCGCCAGCAGCCAAGATCTATCCGTCGAGACCCAGTACTTC.

The chain combines TRBV11-2 with TRBJ1-4, with 7 bases fitting TRBD1. V shed 1 base, J shed 8 bases, and the junction held 7 bases outside the gene matches. The CDR3 spans 15 residues. Germline V gene data show CDR1 as SGHAT and CDR2 as FQNNGV. CDR3 bases: TGTGCCAGCAGCTTAGGGGCAGGGGGATTAGAAAAACTGTTTTTT. Protein product: CASSLGAGGLEKLFF.

This chain connects TRBV7-2 to TRBJ2-3; D is unresolved. Germline V gene sequence: CDR1 SGHTA, CDR2 FQGNSA. The V end lost 5 bases, the J end lost 6 bases, and 6 bases lay between the germline ends. The CDR3 spans 11 residues. The CDR3 loop is CASSAGDTQYF. The CDR3 DNA reads as TGTGCCAGCAGCGCCGGGGATACGCAGTATTTT.

This chain links TRBV2 with TRBJ2-1; D uncertain. The V gene's germline CDR1 is SNHLY and CDR2 FYNNEI. V was cut by 6 bases and J by 12 bases, with 15 bases left in between. CDR3 size: 12 residues. In DNA form, the CDR3 reads TGTGCCAGCAGCGATTTGACATCGTCGCAGTTCTTC. Translation gives CASSDLTSSQFF. Supplemented by reference TRBV2 and TRBJ2-1, the full variable domain reads EPEVTQTPSHQVTQMGQEVILRCVPISNHLYFYWYRQILGQKVEFLVSFYNNEISEKSEIFDDQFSVERPDGSNFTLKIRSTKLEDSAMYFCASSDLTSSQFFGPGTRLTVL.

V and J are TRBV29-1 and TRBJ1-2; D might be TRBD1 (5 bases). Germline V CDR1 and CDR2: SQVTM, ANQGSEA. The V gene lost 1 base and the J gene lost 8 bases, with 14 bases spanning the gap. This CDR3 contains 13 residues. The CDR3 loop reads CSVEAGRGFGYTF. The CDR3 DNA reads TGCAGCGTTGAAGCGGGACGGGGGTTCGGCTACACCTTC.

This chain joins TRBV29-1 and TRBJ2-5; TRBD2 aligns across 11 bases. J was trimmed by 5 bases and V by 4 bases; bases with no gene match: 9. Germline assignment: CDR1 SQVTM and CDR2 ANQGSEA. The CDR3 runs 15 residues. Here the CDR3 DNA reads TGCAGCGTTGTTACTAGCGGGGGAAGTGCGGAGACCCAGTACTTC. As protein: CSVVTSGGSAETQYF.

The V and J genes are TRBV29-1 and TRBJ1-4; D is unresolved. This CDR3 contains 13 residues. The germline gives CDR1 SQVTM, CDR2 ANQGSEA. With 4 bases removed from V and 8 bases from J, the gap between germline ends came to 14 bases. The DNA of the CDR3 is TGCAGCGTTGGGGAGTCGGATGGCGAAAAACTGTTTTTT. Its protein product is CSVGESDGEKLFF.

The J gene is TRBJ1-5, the V gene TRBV30, with TRBD1 matching over 7 bases. Germline V gene lookup returns CDR1 GTSNPN and CDR2 SVGIG (reference sequence). Trimming cost V 5 bases and J 2 bases; bases outside gene matches: 9. This CDR3 contains 15 residues. This CDR3 is CAWSRQGLGNQPQHF. For the CDR3, the DNA is TGTGCCTGGTCACGACAGGGCCTCGGCAATCAGCCCCAGCATTTT.

This chain connects TRBV18 to TRBJ1-2; D not resolved. Trimming stripped 1 base from V and 2 bases from J, with 5 bases between. This CDR3 is built from 13 residues. The V gene's germline CDR1 is KGHSH and CDR2 LQKENI. The CDR3 DNA reads TGTGCCAGCTCACCACTACAGAACTATGGCTACACCTTC. Translation gives CASSPLQNYGYTF.

This chain uses TRBV12-3 or TRBV12-4 with TRBJ1-2, with 9 bases matching TRBD1. V was clipped by 5 bases and J by 2 bases; unmatched bases: 0. This CDR3 region has 13 residues. CDR3: CASSGTGNYGYTF. CDR3 coding DNA: TGTGCCAGCAGTGGGACAGGGAACTATGGCTACACCTTC.

This chain links TRBV5-8 with TRBJ1-2; D may be TRBD1 (6 bases). This CDR3 comprises 14 residues. V was pared by 0 bases and J by 8 bases, with 14 bases between. The germline gives CDR1 SGHTS, CDR2 YDEGEE. The CDR3 reads CASSLATGPHGYTF. CDR3 DNA sequence: TGTGCCAGCAGCTTGGCCACAGGGCCTCACGGCTACACCTTC.

V gene TRBV5-4 combines with J gene TRBJ1-4; D unclear. The V gene's germline CDR1 is SGHNT and CDR2 YYREEE (reference sequence). This CDR3 is 14 amino acids long. Between the trimmed V and J ends, which lost 0 bases and 3 bases, there was a span of 6 bases. DNA of the CDR3: TGTGCCAGCAGCTTGGACAGAGCTAATGAAAAACTGTTTTTT. Translating gives CASSLDRANEKLFF. Based on the CDR3 plus reference TRBV5-4 and TRBJ1-4, the full variable domain is ETGVTQSPTHLIKTRGQQVTLRCSSQSGHNTVSWYQQALGQGPQFIFQYYREEENGRGNFPPRFSGLQFPNYSSELNVNALELDDSALYLCASSLDRANEKLFFGSGTQLSVL.

J is TRBJ1-6 and V is TRBV5-4; no definite D call. This CDR3 has 15 residues. Germline V gene data show CDR1 as SGHNT and CDR2 as YYREEE (reference sequence). V lost 4 bases and J 8 bases, leaving 16 bases between the germline ends. CDR3 DNA sequence: TGTGCCAGCAGCCGGCAGCGGGGTTTGGATTCACCCCTCCACTTT. It translates to CASSRQRGLDSPLHF.

V gene TRBV30 combines with J gene TRBJ1-4, with a possible D match to TRBD1 (6 bases). V lost 4 bases, J lost 4 bases, and 10 bases lay in between. This CDR3 has 13 amino acids. Germline values: CDR1 GTSNPN, CDR2 SVGIG (reference sequence). CDR3 nucleotide sequence: TGTGCCTGGACCCCCAGGGGTAATGAAAAACTGTTTTTT. This encodes CAWTPRGNEKLFF.

The rearrangement links TRBV7-2 to TRBJ2-3; TRBD1 might be the D (6 bases). The CDR3 is 13 amino acids. Per the germline V gene, CDR1 is SGHTA and CDR2 is FQGNSA. With 6 bases removed from V and 2 bases from J, the gap between germline ends came to 9 bases. CDR3 loop: CASRWTVTDTQYF. CDR3 coding DNA: TGTGCCAGCAGATGGACAGTCACAGATACGCAGTATTTT.

The chain has TRBV30 and TRBJ1-1; D ambiguous. This CDR3 region has 13 residues. V was shortened by 1 base and J by 4 bases, with 10 bases between the two germline ends. Germline V gene data show CDR1 as GTSNPN and CDR2 as SVGIG (reference sequence). The CDR3, as DNA: TGTGCCTGGAGTGCACGCACTACCACTGAAGCTTTCTTT. Its protein product is CAWSARTTTEAFF. Full variable domain (missing parts from reference TRBV30 and TRBJ1-1): SQTIHQWPATLVQPVGSPLSLECTVEGTSNPNLYWYRQAAGRGLQLLFYSVGIGQISSEVPQNLSASRPQDRQFILSSKKLLLSDSGFYLCAWSARTTTEAFFGQGTRLTVV.

V usage is TRBV5-5 and J usage is TRBJ2-5; possibly TRBD1 for D (6 bases). The CDR3 totals 14 residues. The V and J ends lost 5 bases and 4 bases respectively, with 15 bases between them. Germline CDR1 SGHKS, CDR2 YYEKEE (reference sequence). The CDR3 loop is CASRAGVLLETQYF. The CDR3 DNA sequence: TGTGCCAGCAGGGCAGGGGTTTTATTAGAGACCCAGTACTTC.